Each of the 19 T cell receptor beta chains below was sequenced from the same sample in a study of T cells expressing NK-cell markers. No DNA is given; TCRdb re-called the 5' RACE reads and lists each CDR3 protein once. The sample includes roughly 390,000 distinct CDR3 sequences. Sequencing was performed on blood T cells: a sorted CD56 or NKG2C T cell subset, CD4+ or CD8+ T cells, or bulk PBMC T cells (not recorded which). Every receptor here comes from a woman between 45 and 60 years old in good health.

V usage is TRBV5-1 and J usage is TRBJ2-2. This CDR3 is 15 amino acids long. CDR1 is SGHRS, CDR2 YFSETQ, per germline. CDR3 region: CASSPETTRTGELFF.

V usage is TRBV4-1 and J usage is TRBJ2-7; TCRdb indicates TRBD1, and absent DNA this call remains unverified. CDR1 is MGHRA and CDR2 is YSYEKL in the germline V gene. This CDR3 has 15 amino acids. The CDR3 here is CASSQLTTALGEQYF.

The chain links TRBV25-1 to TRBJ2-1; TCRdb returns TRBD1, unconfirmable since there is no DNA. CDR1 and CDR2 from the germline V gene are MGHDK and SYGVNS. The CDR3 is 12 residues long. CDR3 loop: CATGTGGDEQFF.

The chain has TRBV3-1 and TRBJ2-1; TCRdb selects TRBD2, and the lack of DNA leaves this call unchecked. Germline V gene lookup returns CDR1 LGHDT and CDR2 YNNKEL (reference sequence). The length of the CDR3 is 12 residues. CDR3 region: CASSQVAGEQFF.

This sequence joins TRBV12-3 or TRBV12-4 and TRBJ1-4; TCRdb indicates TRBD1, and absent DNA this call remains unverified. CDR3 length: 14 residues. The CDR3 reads CASRTGPTNEKLFF.

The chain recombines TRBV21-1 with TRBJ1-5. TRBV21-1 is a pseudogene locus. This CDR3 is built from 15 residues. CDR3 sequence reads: CASGRQREKNQPQHF.

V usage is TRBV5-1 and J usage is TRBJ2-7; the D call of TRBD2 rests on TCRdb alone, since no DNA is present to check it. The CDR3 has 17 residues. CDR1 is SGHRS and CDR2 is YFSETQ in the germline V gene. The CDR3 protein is CASSLGRGTAAGYEQYF.

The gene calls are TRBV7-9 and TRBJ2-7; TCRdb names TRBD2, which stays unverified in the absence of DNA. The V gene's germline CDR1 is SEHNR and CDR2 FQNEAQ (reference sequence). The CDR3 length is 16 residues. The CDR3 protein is CASSLFGGTQSYEQYF.

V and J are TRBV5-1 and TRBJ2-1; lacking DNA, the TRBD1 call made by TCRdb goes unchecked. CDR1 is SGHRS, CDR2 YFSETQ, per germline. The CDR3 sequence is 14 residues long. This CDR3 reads CASSLRGNGNEQFF. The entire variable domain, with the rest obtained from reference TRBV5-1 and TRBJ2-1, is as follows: KAGVTQTPRYLIKTRGQQVTLSCSPISGHRSVSWYQQTPGQGLQFLFEYFSETQRNKGNFPGRFSGRQFSNSRSEMNVSTLELGDSALYLCASSLRGNGNEQFFGPGTRLTVL.

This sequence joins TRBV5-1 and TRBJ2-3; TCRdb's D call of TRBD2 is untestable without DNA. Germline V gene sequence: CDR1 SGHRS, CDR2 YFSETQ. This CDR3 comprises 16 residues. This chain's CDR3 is CASSLDVGGPGDTQYF.

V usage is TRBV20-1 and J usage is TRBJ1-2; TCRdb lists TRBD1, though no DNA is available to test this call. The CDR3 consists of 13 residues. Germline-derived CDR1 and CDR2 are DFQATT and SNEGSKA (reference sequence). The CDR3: CSARETHRVGYTF.

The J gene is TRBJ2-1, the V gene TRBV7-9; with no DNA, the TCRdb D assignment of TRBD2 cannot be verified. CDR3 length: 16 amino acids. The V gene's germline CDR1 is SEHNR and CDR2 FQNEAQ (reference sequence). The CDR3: CASSEWTSGSGDEQFF.

CDR3 sequence: CASSPTTGGHYGYTF. This rearrangement joins TRBV9 to TRBJ1-2; TCRdb reports TRBD1, a call that lacks DNA to check it against. CDR1 SGDLS and CDR2 YYNGEE come from the germline V gene. The CDR3 runs 15 residues. The full variable domain, in which reference TRBV9 and TRBJ1-2 provide the parts outside the CDR3, is DSGVTQTPKHLITATGQRVTLRCSPRSGDLSVYWYQQSLDQGLQFLIQYYNGEERAKGNILERFSAQQFPDLHSELNLSSLELGDSALYFCASSPTTGGHYGYTFGSGTRLTVV.

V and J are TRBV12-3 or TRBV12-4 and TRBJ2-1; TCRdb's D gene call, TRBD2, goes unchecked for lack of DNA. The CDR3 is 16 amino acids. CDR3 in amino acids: CASSRWGIAGGGEQFF.

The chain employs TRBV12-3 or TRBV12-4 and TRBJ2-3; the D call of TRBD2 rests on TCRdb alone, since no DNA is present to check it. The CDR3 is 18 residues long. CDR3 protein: CASSLTSRDSSRTDTQYF.

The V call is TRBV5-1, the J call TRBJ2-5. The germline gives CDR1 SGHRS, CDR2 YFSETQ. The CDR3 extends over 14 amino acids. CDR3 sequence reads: CASSLYGQPETQYF.

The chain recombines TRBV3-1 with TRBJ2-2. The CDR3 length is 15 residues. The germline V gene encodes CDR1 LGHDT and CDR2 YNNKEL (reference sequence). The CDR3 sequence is CASSQRSGNTGELFF.

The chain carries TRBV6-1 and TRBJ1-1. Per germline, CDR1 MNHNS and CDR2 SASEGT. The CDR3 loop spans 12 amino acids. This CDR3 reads CASSEVWAEAFF.

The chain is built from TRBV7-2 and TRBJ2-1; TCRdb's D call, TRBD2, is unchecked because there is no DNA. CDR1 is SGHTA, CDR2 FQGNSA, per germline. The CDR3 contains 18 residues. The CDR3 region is CASSSRGGSSGPYNEQFF.